The 8 T cell receptor beta chains in this list originate from one sample, sequenced in a study of blood T cell repertoires in COVID-19. The data were produced by immunoSEQ multiplex PCR, yet TCRdb's version contains in-frame clones alone and is incomplete. The table records 150,000 to 200,000 clones, around nine tenths of them present only once. Sequencing was performed on peripheral blood. The receptors come from a man aged 60-69 years with active or convalescent COVID-19.

This chain joins TRBV29-1 and TRBJ1-2, with unresolved D. The length of the CDR3 is 12 residues. Germline CDR1 and CDR2: SQVTM and ANQGSEA. The V gene lost 1 base and the J gene lost 2 bases, with 5 bases spanning the gap. DNA of the CDR3: TGCAGCGTTGAAGTTCGGAACTATGGCTACACCTTC. This translates into CSVEVRNYGYTF.

This chain links TRBV6-5 with TRBJ1-5; no definite D call. This CDR3 has 12 residues. V lost 8 bases and J lost 7, with 12 bases in between. Germline values: CDR1 MNHEY, CDR2 SVGAGI. DNA for the CDR3: TGTGCCAGCCGAATAGACATGCAGCCCCAGCATTTT. Its translation is CASRIDMQPQHF.

This chain connects TRBV7-8 to TRBJ1-1; D remains ambiguous. Looked up from germline, CDR1 is SGHVS and CDR2 is FQNEAQ. The CDR3 is 14 amino acids. The germline V and J ends were trimmed by 2 bases and 1 base, with 8 bases remaining between them. DNA of the CDR3: TGTGCCAGCAGCTTAACCGCGGGGAACACTGAAGCTTTCTTT. It translates to CASSLTAGNTEAFF.

The V gene is TRBV10-3, the J gene TRBJ2-4, with D tentatively TRBD2 (7 bases). Germline V lookup: CDR1 ENHRY, CDR2 SYGVKD. Trimming took 10 bases from V and 1 from J, leaving 17 bases between them. The CDR3 is made up of 15 amino acids. CDR3 coding DNA: TGTGCCACGACGAGGGGGGGGGCTGCCAAAAACATTCAGTACTTC. This codes for CATTRGGAAKNIQYF.

The chain uses TRBV5-1 and TRBJ2-3; 7 bases match TRBD1. CDR1 is SGHRS, CDR2 YFSETQ, per germline. V lost 5 bases to trimming and J lost 6 bases; unmatched junction nucleotides: 12. CDR3 length: 15 residues. CDR3 in DNA: TGCGCCAGCAGTATTATGACAGGGCCCCGGGATACGCAGTATTTT. It is translated as CASSIMTGPRDTQYF.

The chain uses TRBV25-1 and TRBJ1-6, with 7 positions matching TRBD1. Germline V lookup: CDR1 MGHDK, CDR2 SYGVNS. Losses at the gene ends were 7 bases for V and 8 bases for J; bases not matched to a gene: 5. The CDR3 length is 13 residues. CDR3 in DNA: TGTGCCAGCACGCGACAGGGCGATTCACCCCTCCACTTT. Translation: CASTRQGDSPLHF.

This sequence joins TRBV19 and TRBJ2-5; 10 bases are shared with TRBD1. Germline values: CDR1 LNHDA, CDR2 SQIVND (reference sequence). The ends lost 7 bases at V and 3 bases at J; junction bases unmatched: 5. The CDR3 consists of 14 residues. The CDR3 coding sequence is TGTGCCAGTACCATGACAGGGGGCGAAGAGACCCAGTACTTC. Its protein product is CASTMTGGEETQYF.

The chain has TRBV19 and TRBJ1-3; D ambiguous. Germline values: CDR1 LNHDA, CDR2 SQIVND (reference sequence). CDR3 length: 16 residues. Between the trimmed V and J ends, which lost 3 bases and 1 base, there was a span of 13 bases. In DNA, the CDR3 is TGTGCCAGTAGTATTTTTTTGGGAGGGTCTGGAAACACCATATATTTT. Its protein product is CASSIFLGGSGNTIYF.